One and the same sample provided the 17 T cell receptor beta chains below, sequenced in a study of CD8 T cells in ankylosing spondylitis. A single record per CDR3 protein comes from TCRdb applying MiXCR to the 5' RACE reads. The table records about 64,000 distinct CDR3 sequences, 6.2% of them present only once. Material for sequencing was synovial fluid, either unsorted or a sorted T cell fraction (not recorded which). The receptors shown here come from a male donor with ankylosing spondylitis.

This clonotype showed up many times. The chain is built from TRBV28 and TRBJ2-1; D possibly corresponds to TRBD2 (5 bases). Trimming pared 6 bases from V and 4 bases from J, leaving 19 bases between. CDR3 length: 16 amino acids. Germline CDR1 is MDHEN and CDR2 is SYDVKM. CDR3 in DNA: TGTGCCAGCAGCCCCCACTCCGGGAACCATTACAATGAGCAGTTCTTC. Its translation: CASSPHSGNHYNEQFF.

This clonotype has at least ten counts. The rearrangement links TRBV20-1 to TRBJ1-2; tentatively, D is TRBD1 (5 bases). CDR1 is DFQATT, CDR2 SNEGSKA, per germline (reference sequence). The CDR3 extends over 12 amino acids. V shed 6 bases and J shed 8 bases, with 16 bases lying between them. The CDR3 region has the DNA TGCAGTGCGGGGGACGGGGTTCAAGGCTACACCTTC. Translation gives CSAGDGVQGYTF.

In its sample, this clonotype was seen many times. This chain joins TRBV7-8 and TRBJ2-7; 7 nucleotides match TRBD1. With 1 base clipped from V and 10 bases from J, the junction kept 1 base outside the gene matches. CDR3 length equals 11 residues. Germline V lookup: CDR1 SGHVS, CDR2 FQNEAQ. The chain's CDR3 is CASSLGQGQYF. CDR3 nucleotide sequence: TGTGCCAGCAGCTTAGGACAGGGTCAGTACTTC.

This clonotype has a count of ten or more. The chain carries TRBV11-2 and TRBJ1-1; a weak D match, TRBD1 (6 bases). Germline assignment: CDR1 SGHAT and CDR2 FQNNGV. The V end lost 5 bases, the J end lost 4 bases, and 14 bases lay between the germline ends. The CDR3 is 14 residues long. The CDR3 DNA reads TGTGCCAGCAGCCCGGGACATTTAGGCACTGAAGCTTTCTTT. Residues: CASSPGHLGTEAFF.

This clonotype was observed many times. The chain is built from TRBV29-1 and TRBJ1-1; possible D gene TRBD1, 5 bases. Trimming shortened V by 6 bases and J by 1 base, and 12 bases separated the two germline ends. The CDR3 loop spans 13 amino acids. CDR1 and CDR2 (germline): SQVTM, ANQGSEA. As DNA, the CDR3 is TGCAGCGTAGAACAGGCCCAGAACACTGAAGCTTTCTTT. It translates to CSVEQAQNTEAFF.

This clonotype was detected many times. This chain connects TRBV28 to TRBJ1-5; no reliable D call. Germline CDR1 MDHEN, CDR2 SYDVKM. V dropped 7 bases and J dropped 0 bases, with 4 bases sitting between them. This CDR3 region has 12 residues. This chain's CDR3 is CASTDSNQPQHF. The CDR3 DNA is TGTGCCAGCACCGATAGCAATCAGCCCCAGCATTTT.

This clonotype showed up many times. The chain joins TRBV4-3 to TRBJ2-7; D might be TRBD1 (5 bases). CDR1 is LGHNA and CDR2 is YSLEER in the germline V gene. The CDR3 totals 15 residues. Trimming cost V 0 bases and J 3 bases, with 12 bases left between them. CDR3 DNA: TGCGCCAGCAGCCAAGATATAGGACACTTCTACGAGCAGTACTTC. Encoded protein: CASSQDIGHFYEQYF.

This clonotype has at least ten counts. The V gene is TRBV29-1, the J gene TRBJ2-7; 7 nucleotides match TRBD1. Germline CDR1 is SQVTM and CDR2 is ANQGSEA. With 4 bases clipped from V and 6 bases from J, the junction kept 6 bases outside the gene matches. This CDR3 contains 12 residues. For the CDR3, the DNA is TGCAGCGTTGGGACAGGAGGCGGCGAGCAGTACTTC. It yields the protein CSVGTGGGEQYF.

This clonotype was picked up many times. The chain joins TRBV29-1 to TRBJ2-4; 13 nucleotides align to TRBD2. This CDR3 is built from 17 residues. V lost 7 bases to trimming and J lost 8 bases; unmatched junction nucleotides: 17. The germline V gene has CDR1 SQVTM and CDR2 ANQGSEA. Here the CDR3 reads CSARGRGTSGTADIQYF. As DNA, the CDR3 is TGCAGCGCCAGGGGGAGGGGGACTAGCGGGACCGCGGACATTCAGTACTTC.

This clonotype was detected ten times or more. The chain links TRBV5-6 to TRBJ2-3; 7 positions agree with TRBD2. CDR3 length equals 18 residues. Germline assignment: CDR1 SGHDT and CDR2 YYEEEE. J was trimmed by 2 bases and V by 0 bases; bases with no gene match: 12. Here the CDR3 DNA reads TGTGCCAGCAGCTTGGACGACTTGCCCAGCGGGACCACAGATACGCAGTATTTT. This sequence encodes CASSLDDLPSGTTDTQYF.

By share of the sample, this clonotype is medium-sized (0.01 to 0.1%). The gene calls are TRBV7-2 and TRBJ1-6; TRBD1 aligns across 7 bases. V shed 5 bases and J 10 bases; nucleotides not matched to a gene: 11. CDR1 SGHTA and CDR2 FQGNSA come from the germline V gene. The length of the CDR3 is 15 residues. The CDR3 DNA sequence: TGTGCCAGCAGCCCCCCTCCCCCAGGGGGGTCACCCCTCCACTTT. Translation gives CASSPPPPGGSPLHF.

The table lists this clonotype with a few counts. The CDR3 loop reads CSANLGQANQETQYF. The DNA of the CDR3 is TGCAGTGCAAACTTGGGACAGGCTAACCAAGAGACCCAGTACTTC. V usage is TRBV20-1 and J usage is TRBJ2-5; 8 nucleotides agree with TRBD1. The ends lost 6 bases at V and 0 bases at J; junction bases unmatched: 9. The germline V gene encodes CDR1 DFQATT and CDR2 SNEGSKA (reference sequence). The CDR3 has 15 amino acids.

This clonotype was counted a few times. The rearrangement links TRBV6-2 or TRBV6-3 to TRBJ2-1; 7 bases map to TRBD2. CDR3 length equals 15 residues. Germline values: CDR1 MNHEY, CDR2 SVGEGT. J was trimmed by 4 bases and V by 0 bases; bases with no gene match: 3. The CDR3 here is CASSYSYSGYNEQFF. The CDR3 DNA follows: TGTGCCAGCAGTTACTCGTATAGCGGGTACAATGAGCAGTTCTTC.

The chain links TRBV19 to TRBJ1-2, with D possibly TRBD1 on 6 matching bases. CDR3 length: 12 amino acids. Trimming stripped 5 bases from V and 7 bases from J, with 11 bases between. Germline loops: CDR1 LNHDA, CDR2 SQIVND (reference sequence). The chain's CDR3 is CASSPRQAGYTF. The CDR3 nucleotides are TGTGCCAGTAGTCCCCGACAGGCTGGCTACACCTTC.

The table lists this clonotype with many counts. This chain uses TRBV2 with TRBJ2-6; D not certain. The CDR3 extends over 15 amino acids. Germline V gene data show CDR1 as SNHLY and CDR2 as FYNNEI. V lost 6 bases and J 11 bases, leaving 20 bases between the germline ends. The CDR3 DNA sequence: TGTGCCAGCAGGTATTCTTTGACGTACCTCGACGTCCTGACTTTC. Translated, it gives CASRYSLTYLDVLTF.

The table lists this clonotype with a few counts. This sequence joins TRBV18 and TRBJ2-1; TRBD2 might be the D (6 bases). CDR3 length equals 12 residues. The germline V gene has CDR1 KGHSH and CDR2 LQKENI. V was clipped by 5 bases and J by 7 bases, with 9 bases between them. The CDR3 reads CASSMGLNEQFF. The CDR3 bases are TGTGCCAGCTCAATGGGACTTAATGAGCAGTTCTTC.

On this clonotype itself: This may stem from a read error, because a much larger clone lies one nucleotide away. V is TRBV7-8 and J is TRBJ2-5; D perhaps matches TRBD1 (7 bases). Germline V gene data show CDR1 as SGHVS and CDR2 as FQNEAQ. V lost 4 bases, J lost 7 bases, and 16 bases lay in between. The CDR3 runs 14 residues. CDR3: CASSSRQGGGTQYF. CDR3 coding DNA: TGTGCCAGCAGCTCAAGACAGGGAGGTGGGACCCAGTACTTC. Using reference TRBV7-8 and TRBJ2-5 for the parts outside the CDR3, the full variable domain is GAGVSQSPRYKVAKRGQDVALRCDPISGHVSLFWYQQALGQGPEFLTYFQNEAQLDKSGLPSDRFFAERPEGSVSTLKIQRTQQEDSAVYLCASSSRQGGGTQYFGPGTRLLVL.